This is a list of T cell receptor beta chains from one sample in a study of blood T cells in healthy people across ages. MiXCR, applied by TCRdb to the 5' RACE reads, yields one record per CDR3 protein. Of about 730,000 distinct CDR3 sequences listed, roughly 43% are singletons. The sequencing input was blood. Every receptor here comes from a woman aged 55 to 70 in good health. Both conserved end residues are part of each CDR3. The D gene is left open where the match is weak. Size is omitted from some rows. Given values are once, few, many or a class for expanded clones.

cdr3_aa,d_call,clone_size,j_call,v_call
CANGDRTSIYTF,-,few,TRBJ1-2,TRBV10-3
CASSKGQGAGNEQYF,TRBD1,-,TRBJ2-7,TRBV5-1
CASSPIGVSTDTQYF,-,-,TRBJ2-3,TRBV6-5
CASSPLSSKTEAFF,-,-,TRBJ1-1,TRBV18
CASSEGGRDPDTQYF,-,-,TRBJ2-3,TRBV2
CATSNREGANVLTF,-,few,TRBJ2-6,TRBV10-3
CASSLGIAGGPGGEQFF,TRBD2,-,TRBJ2-1,TRBV11-3
CASSLAAHTGELFF,-,once,TRBJ2-2,TRBV5-1
CASSLRGLSPGRGNTGELFF,-,-,TRBJ2-2,TRBV12-3/TRBV12-4
CASSWPGQGLNEQFF,TRBD1,-,TRBJ2-1,TRBV7-9